The source of this T cell receptor (beta chain) is a study of CD8 T cells in ankylosing spondylitis (TCRdb year 2017). Looking at the study overall: The study profiled T cell receptor beta repertoires in healthy donors and ankylosing spondylitis patients to find disease-linked TCR variants. In total, the full study cohort was made up of 110 or so healthy donors and approximately 27 ankylosing spondylitis patients. Peripheral blood was sampled, and synovial fluid was additionally collected from ankylosing spondylitis patients. The investigation overall reported the following: Significant enrichment of the disease-linked clones was reported in matched synovial fluid samples from ankylosing spondylitis patients. Some TCR beta motif variants had previously been reported in synovial fluid and blood of reactive arthritis patients, which suggested common disease-initiation mechanisms. Blood from ankylosing spondylitis patients appeared to be characterized by a TCR beta motif composed of eight highly homologous amino acid variants. In peripheral blood, the disease-linked clones were found at relatively low frequencies and had a CD8+ phenotype.

This clonotype was detected once. Its antigen remains unidentified. No clone much larger than this one lies a single base away; base qualities are absent. One read alone lends weak support. The sample was run on an Illumina HiSeq 2500. Quantitative 5'-RACE with molecular barcodes was used to prepare TCR beta libraries. The paper's processing steps were these. A new computational method, built on a probabilistic model of VDJ rearrangement, was used to identify disease-linked TCR variants. The public reads were quality trimmed at Q25 with fastp and then assembled into clones with MiXCR by TCRdb, keeping productive beta chains. Rows with a matching CDR3 protein are joined into one entry that keeps the most common DNA and genes. V and J calls and clone size were set by TCRdb, not the authors. Recorded for this sample are roughly 350,000 distinct CDR3 sequences; around 8% of them occurred a single time. Jointly, the top ten make up roughly 15% of the sample.

The CDR3 starts with the cysteine, ends with the phenylalanine, and has 14 residues. Only CDR3 DNA is held: 42 bases, read in frame from base 1. From the germline V gene (reference sequence), CDR1 is SEHNR and CDR2 is FQNEAQ. V is trimmed back by 5 bases and J by 6 bases, and the junction contains 6 bases that no gene match accounts for. The clonotype originates from a male donor with ankylosing spondylitis. Rearrangement joined TRBV7-9 to TRBJ2-7, with 11 bases matching TRBD2. Sequencing was carried out using blood, either unsorted or a sorted T cell fraction (not recorded which). The bases are TGTGCCAGCAGCCATACTAGCGGGAGTGCCGAGCAGTACTTC. It codes for CASSHTSGSAEQYF.